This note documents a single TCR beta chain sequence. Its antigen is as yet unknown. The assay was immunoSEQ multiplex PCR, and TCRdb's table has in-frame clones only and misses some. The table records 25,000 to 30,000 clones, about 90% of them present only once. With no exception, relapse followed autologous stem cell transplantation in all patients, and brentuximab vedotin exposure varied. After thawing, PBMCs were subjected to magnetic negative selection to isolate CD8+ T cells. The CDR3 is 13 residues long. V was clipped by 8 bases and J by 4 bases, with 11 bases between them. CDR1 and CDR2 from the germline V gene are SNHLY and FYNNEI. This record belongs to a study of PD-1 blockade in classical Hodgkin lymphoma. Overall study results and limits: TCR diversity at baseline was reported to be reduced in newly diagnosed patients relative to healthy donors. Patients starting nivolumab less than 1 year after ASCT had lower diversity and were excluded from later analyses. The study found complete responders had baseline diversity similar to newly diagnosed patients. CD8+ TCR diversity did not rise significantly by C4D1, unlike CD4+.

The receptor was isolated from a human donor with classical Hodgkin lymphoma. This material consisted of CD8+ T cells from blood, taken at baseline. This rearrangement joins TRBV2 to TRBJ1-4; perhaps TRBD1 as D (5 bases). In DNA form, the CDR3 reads TGTGCCAGCCGGGGGGGGGTTAATGAAAAACTGTTTTTT. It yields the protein CASRGGVNEKLFF.